This T cell receptor beta chain originates from a study of blood T cell repertoires in COVID-19. Study context: Whether acute or convalescent, the COVID-19 samples came from the United States, Italy and Spain. Sample material is recorded as cDNA or gDNA derived from T cells, B-cell-depleted T cells, or PBMCs.

In the source study's methods: Amplified reference gene primers provided the basis for estimating nucleated cell counts. Profiling relied on immunoSEQ multiplex PCR, and the TCRdb table lists in-frame clones only, not all of them. Clone size and the V and J calls come from that table; the DNA yielded D and trimming. The table lists 130,000 to 150,000 clones, over 75% of them singletons. This clone occurred a few times. The V segment lost 8 bases and the J segment 0 bases; nucleotides outside the gene matches: 5. Germline CDR1 LNHDA, CDR2 SQIVND (reference sequence). This CDR3 spans 14 amino acids. V is TRBV19 and J is TRBJ2-3; 7 nucleotides line up with TRBD1. This sequence originates from a man aged 55-75 years with active or convalescent COVID-19. The sample comprised peripheral blood. CDR3 amino acids: CASQQGSSTDTQYF. The CDR3 bases are TGTGCCAGTCAACAGGGGTCCAGCACAGATACGCAGTATTTT.